The present TCR beta chain was sequenced within a study of blood T cell repertoires in COVID-19 (dated by TCRdb to 2020 to 2021). Turning to the overall study: Samples covering the acute and convalescent phases of COVID-19 were provided by collaborators in the United States, Italy and Spain. The samples were drawn from two sources: the first 160 participants of the ongoing ImmuneRACE study, and some 1,300 subjects contributed by 6 global collaborators. The repertoires were made available in a free public database intended to serve as a resource for research on the immune response to SARS-CoV-2. HLA class I and class II types, where available, came from metadata supplied by the sample provider rather than from assay-based typing. The dataset comprised deeply sampled blood TCRbeta repertoires from subjects exposed to, actively infected with, or recovered from COVID-19. Sample metadata almost always included a de-identified subject ID, COVID-19 status, age in years and sex. The prospective study material was composed of cDNA or gDNA derived from T cells, B-cell-depleted T cells, or PBMCs.

Collaborating institutions collected whole blood in K2EDTA tubes following their own protocols. For TCRbeta analysis, collaborator samples were shipped as frozen whole blood, as isolated PBMCs, or as DNA extracted from either sample type. Worth noting for this clone: There is no known antigen for this receptor. No much larger clone exists at a distance of one base, and base qualities are not known.

TCRbeta CDR3 regions were amplified from genomic DNA using the immunoSEQ Assay, a bias-controlled multiplex PCR. Per the original workflow: The number of nucleated cells in each sample was estimated from the amplification of reference gene primers within the assay. To quantify the absolute abundance of each unique TCRbeta CDR3 rearrangement, sequence reads were collapsed and filtered. For each sample, productive Simpson clonality was calculated by taking the square root of Simpson's diversity index across productive rearrangements. This is the immuneACCESS table as TCRdb keeps it, with only in-frame sequences that have V and J called. A part of the clones is gone; compared with another copy, unresolved V genes explain less than half, and the rest is unexplained. Clonal size and the V and J genes are those of that table, whereas D and trimming came from the DNA. The sample profile shows about 160,000 clones; around 85% of them were found once. The ten biggest clones cover about 3% of the sample.

Counted from cysteine to phenylalanine, this CDR3 has 12 amino acids. CDR3 DNA only is kept here, 36 bases in frame from base 1. Taken from the germline V gene, the CDR1 and CDR2 loops are SGHTA and FQGNSA. Trimming takes 3 bases from V and 12 bases from J, and the germline ends sit 9 bases apart. Study-level results and caveats: Clinical and demographic metadata were provided uncurated, with the amount varying by source and participant.

This clonotype was obtained from a human donor with acute or convalescent COVID-19. The donor label of this sample is uncertain. Source material: peripheral blood. This chain joins TRBV7-2 to TRBJ1-6, with an unclear D gene assignment. The nucleotides read TGTGCCAGCAGCTTCCCCCTTTTACCCCTCCACTTT. Its protein product is CASSFPLLPLHF.